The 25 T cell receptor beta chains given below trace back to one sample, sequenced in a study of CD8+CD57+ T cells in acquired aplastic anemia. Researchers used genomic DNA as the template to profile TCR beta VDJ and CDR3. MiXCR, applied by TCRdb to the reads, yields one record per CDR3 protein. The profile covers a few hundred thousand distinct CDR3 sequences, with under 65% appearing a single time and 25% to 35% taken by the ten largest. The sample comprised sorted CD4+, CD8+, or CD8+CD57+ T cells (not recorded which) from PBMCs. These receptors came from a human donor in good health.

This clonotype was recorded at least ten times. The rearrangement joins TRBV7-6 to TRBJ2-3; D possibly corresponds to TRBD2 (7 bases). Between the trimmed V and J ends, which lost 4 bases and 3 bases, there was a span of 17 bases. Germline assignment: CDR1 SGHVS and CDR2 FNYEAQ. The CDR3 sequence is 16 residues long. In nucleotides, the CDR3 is TGTGCCAGCAGCTCCCAGGGGCTAGCGGCTACAGATACGCAGTATTTT. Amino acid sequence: CASSSQGLAATDTQYF.

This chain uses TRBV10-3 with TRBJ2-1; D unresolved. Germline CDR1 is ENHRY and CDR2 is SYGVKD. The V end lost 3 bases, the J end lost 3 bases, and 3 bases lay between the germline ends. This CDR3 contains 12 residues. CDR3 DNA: TGTGCCATCAGTGACAGCTACAATGAGCAGTTCTTC. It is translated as CAISDSYNEQFF.

Written as DNA, the CDR3 is TGCAGTGCTAGAGATTCCGGAGGGGTCCCACCAGATACGCAGTATTTT. Protein product: CSARDSGGVPPDTQYF. The chain links TRBV20-1 to TRBJ2-3; D is perhaps TRBD2 (6 bases). Trimming removed 0 bases from V and 4 bases from J, with 17 bases in between. Germline V gene data show CDR1 as DFQATT and CDR2 as SNEGSKA (reference sequence). This CDR3 comprises 16 residues.

The CDR3 loop reads CASSFRDSRGYTF. CDR3 sequence (DNA): TGTGCCAGCAGCTTCCGGGACAGTAGAGGCTACACCTTC. The chain has TRBV7-8 and TRBJ1-2; 7 nucleotides line up with TRBD1. The trim removed 3 bases at V and 8 bases at J, leaving 6 bases unmatched. CDR1 and CDR2 from the germline V gene are SGHVS and FQNEAQ. The CDR3 is made up of 13 amino acids.

The CDR3: CASSSLGTGLTYEQYF. The CDR3 coding sequence is TGTGCCAGCAGCTCCCTTGGGACAGGGCTCACCTACGAGCAGTACTTC. The chain employs TRBV7-9 and TRBJ2-7; 9 positions match TRBD1. The ends lost 4 bases at V and 2 bases at J; junction bases unmatched: 9. Germline CDR1 reads SEHNR; CDR2 reads FQNEAQ (reference sequence). This CDR3 is 16 amino acids long.

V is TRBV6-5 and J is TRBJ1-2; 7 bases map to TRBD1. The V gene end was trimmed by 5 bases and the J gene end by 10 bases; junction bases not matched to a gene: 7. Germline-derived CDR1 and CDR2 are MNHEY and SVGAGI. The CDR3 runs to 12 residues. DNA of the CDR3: TGTGCCAGCAGTCCCTCGACAGGGTACTACACCTTC. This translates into CASSPSTGYYTF.

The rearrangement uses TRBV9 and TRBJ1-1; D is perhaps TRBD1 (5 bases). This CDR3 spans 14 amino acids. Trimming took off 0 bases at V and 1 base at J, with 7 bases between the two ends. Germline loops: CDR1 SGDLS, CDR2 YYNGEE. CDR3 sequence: CASSVGGWNTEAFF. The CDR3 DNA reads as TGTGCCAGCAGCGTAGGGGGCTGGAACACTGAAGCTTTCTTT.

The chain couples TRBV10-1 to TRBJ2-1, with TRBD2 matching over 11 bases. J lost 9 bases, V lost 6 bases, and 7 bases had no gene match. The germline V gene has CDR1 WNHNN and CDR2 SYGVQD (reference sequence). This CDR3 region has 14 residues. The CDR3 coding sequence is TGCGCCAGCAGAAATAGCGGGAGGGCGGGTGAGCAGTTCTTC. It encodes CASRNSGRAGEQFF.

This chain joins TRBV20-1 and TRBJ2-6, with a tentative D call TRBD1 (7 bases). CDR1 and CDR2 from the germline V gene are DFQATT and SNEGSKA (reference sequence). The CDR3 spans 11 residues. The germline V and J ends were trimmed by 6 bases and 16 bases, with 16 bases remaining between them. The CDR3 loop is CSAPGGRRLTF. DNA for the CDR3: TGCAGTGCCCCAGGGGGGCGCAGACTGACTTTC.

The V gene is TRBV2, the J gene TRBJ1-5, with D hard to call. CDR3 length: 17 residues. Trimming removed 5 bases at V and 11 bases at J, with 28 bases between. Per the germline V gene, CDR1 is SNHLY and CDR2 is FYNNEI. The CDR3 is CASSLLVAGVVGETQHF. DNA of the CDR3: TGTGCCAGCAGTTTGTTAGTAGCGGGAGTTGTCGGAGAGACCCAGCATTTT.

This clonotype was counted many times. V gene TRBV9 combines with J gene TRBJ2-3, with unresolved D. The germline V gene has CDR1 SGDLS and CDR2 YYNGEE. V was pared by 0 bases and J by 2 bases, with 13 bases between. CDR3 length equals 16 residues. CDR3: CASSVGPGRTTDTQYF. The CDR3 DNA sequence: TGTGCCAGCAGCGTAGGCCCGGGCAGAACCACAGATACGCAGTATTTT. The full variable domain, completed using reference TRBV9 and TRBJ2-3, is DSGVTQTPKHLITATGQRVTLRCSPRSGDLSVYWYQQSLDQGLQFLIQYYNGEERAKGNILERFSAQQFPDLHSELNLSSLELGDSALYFCASSVGPGRTTDTQYFGPGTRLTVL.

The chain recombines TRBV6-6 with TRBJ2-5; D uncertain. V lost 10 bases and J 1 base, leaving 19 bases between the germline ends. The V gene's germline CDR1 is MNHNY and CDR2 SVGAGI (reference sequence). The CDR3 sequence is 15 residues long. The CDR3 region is CATAPVLSLQETQYF. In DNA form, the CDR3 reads TGTGCCACCGCCCCAGTCTTATCCCTCCAAGAGACCCAGTACTTC.

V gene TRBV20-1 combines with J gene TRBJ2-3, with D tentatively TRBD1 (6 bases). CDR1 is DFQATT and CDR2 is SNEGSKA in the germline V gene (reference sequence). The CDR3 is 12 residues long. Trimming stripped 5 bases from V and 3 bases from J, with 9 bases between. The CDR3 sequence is CSALQGTDTQYF. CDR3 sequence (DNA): TGCAGTGCTCTCCAGGGGACAGATACGCAGTATTTT.

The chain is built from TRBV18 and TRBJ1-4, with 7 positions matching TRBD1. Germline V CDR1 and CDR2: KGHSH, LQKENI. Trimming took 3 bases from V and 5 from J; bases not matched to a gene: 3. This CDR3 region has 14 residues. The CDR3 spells CASSPGTENEKLFF. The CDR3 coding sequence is TGTGCCAGCTCACCTGGGACAGAGAATGAAAAACTGTTTTTT.

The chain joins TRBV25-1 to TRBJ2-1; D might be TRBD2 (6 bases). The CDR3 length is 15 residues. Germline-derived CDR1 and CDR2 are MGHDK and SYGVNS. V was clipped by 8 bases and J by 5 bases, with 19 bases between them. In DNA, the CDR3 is TGTGCCAGCGCCCGACTAGTTAATGCCGACAATGAGCAGTTCTTC. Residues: CASARLVNADNEQFF.

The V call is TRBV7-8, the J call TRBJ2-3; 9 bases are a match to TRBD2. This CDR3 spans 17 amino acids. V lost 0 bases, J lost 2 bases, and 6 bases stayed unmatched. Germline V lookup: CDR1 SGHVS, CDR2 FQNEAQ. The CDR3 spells CASSLALLAGYTDTQYF. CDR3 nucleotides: TGTGCCAGCAGCTTAGCGCTGCTAGCGGGGTACACAGATACGCAGTATTTT. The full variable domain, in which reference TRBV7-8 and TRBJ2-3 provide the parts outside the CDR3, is GAGVSQSPRYKVAKRGQDVALRCDPISGHVSLFWYQQALGQGPEFLTYFQNEAQLDKSGLPSDRFFAERPEGSVSTLKIQRTQQEDSAVYLCASSLALLAGYTDTQYFGPGTRLTVL.

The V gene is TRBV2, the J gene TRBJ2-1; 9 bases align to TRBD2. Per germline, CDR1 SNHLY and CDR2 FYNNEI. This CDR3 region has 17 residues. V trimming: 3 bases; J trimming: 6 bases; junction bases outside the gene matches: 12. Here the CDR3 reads CASSDGLATTPFNEQFF. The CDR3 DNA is TGTGCCAGCAGTGACGGACTAGCGACAACACCCTTCAATGAGCAGTTCTTC.

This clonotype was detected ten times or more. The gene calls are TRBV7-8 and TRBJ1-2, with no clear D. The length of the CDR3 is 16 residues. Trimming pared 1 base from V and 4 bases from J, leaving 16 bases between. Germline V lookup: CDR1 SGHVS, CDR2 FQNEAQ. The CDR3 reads CASSLGPDRAVYGYTF. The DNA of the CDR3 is TGTGCCAGCAGCTTAGGCCCGGATAGGGCCGTCTATGGCTACACCTTC. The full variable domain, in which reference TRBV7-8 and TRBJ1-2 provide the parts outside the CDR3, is GAGVSQSPRYKVAKRGQDVALRCDPISGHVSLFWYQQALGQGPEFLTYFQNEAQLDKSGLPSDRFFAERPEGSVSTLKIQRTQQEDSAVYLCASSLGPDRAVYGYTFGSGTRLTVV.

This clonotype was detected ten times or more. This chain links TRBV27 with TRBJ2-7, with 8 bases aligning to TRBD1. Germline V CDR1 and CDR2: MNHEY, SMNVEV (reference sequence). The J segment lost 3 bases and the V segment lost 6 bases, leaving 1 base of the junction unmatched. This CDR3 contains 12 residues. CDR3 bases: TGTGCCAGCAGAACAGGGGGCTACGAGCAGTACTTC. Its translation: CASRTGGYEQYF.

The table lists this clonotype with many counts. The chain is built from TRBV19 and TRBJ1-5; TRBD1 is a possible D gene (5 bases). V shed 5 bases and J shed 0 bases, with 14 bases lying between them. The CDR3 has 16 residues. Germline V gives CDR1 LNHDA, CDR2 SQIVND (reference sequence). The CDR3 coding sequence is TGTGCCAGTAGTTTGGGCAGGGACGATAGCAATCAGCCCCAGCATTTT. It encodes CASSLGRDDSNQPQHF.

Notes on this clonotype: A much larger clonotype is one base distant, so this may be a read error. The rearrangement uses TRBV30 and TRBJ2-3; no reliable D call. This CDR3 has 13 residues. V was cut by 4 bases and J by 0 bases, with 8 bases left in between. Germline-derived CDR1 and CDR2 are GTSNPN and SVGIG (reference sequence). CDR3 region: CAWTEVSTDTQYF. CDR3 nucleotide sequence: TGTGCCTGGACAGAAGTTAGCACAGATACGCAGTATTTT.

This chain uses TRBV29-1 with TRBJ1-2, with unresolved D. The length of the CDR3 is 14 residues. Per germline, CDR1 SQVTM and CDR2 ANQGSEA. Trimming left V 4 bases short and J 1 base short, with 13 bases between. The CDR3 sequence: CSVGPIPYNYGYTF. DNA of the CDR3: TGCAGCGTTGGCCCAATACCCTATAACTATGGCTACACCTTC.

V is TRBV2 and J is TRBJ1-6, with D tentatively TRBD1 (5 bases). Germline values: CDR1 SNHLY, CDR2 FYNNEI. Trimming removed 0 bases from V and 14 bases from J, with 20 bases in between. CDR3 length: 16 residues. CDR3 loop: CASSEAGVGGGGSLHF. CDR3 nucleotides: TGTGCCAGCAGTGAAGCGGGGGTGGGGGGTGGAGGATCCCTCCACTTT.

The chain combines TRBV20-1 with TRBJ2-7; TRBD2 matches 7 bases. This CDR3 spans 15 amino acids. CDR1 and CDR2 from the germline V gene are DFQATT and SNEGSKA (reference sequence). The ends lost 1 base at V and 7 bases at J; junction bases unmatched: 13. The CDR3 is CSARGYRLPRGEQYF. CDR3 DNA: TGCAGTGCTAGAGGCTACAGGCTCCCGCGGGGGGAGCAGTACTTC.

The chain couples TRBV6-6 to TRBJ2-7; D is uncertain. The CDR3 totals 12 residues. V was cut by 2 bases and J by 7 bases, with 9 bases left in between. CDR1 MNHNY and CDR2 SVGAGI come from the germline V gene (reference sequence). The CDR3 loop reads CASSYQEREQYF. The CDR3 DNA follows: TGTGCCAGCAGTTACCAGGAAAGGGAGCAGTACTTC.